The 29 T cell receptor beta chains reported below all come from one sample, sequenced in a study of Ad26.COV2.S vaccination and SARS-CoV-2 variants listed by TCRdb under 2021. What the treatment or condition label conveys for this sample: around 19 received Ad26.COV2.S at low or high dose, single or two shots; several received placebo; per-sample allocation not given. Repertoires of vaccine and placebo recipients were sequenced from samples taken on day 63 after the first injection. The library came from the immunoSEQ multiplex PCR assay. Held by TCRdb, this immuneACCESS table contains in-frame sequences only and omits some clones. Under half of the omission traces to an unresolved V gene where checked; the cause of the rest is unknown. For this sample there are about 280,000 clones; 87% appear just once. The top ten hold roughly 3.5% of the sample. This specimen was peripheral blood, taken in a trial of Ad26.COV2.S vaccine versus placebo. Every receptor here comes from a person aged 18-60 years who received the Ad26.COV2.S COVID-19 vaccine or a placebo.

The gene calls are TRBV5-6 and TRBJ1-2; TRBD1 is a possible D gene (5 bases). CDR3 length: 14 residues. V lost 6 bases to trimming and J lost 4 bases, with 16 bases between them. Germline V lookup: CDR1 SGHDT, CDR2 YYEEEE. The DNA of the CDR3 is TGTGCCAGCACCAGGGAGGGGACCGCCTATGGCTACACCTTC. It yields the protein CASTREGTAYGYTF.

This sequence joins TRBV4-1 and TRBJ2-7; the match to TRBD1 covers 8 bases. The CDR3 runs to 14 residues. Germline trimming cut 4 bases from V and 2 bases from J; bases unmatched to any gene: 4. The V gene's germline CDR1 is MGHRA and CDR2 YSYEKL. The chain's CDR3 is CASSPSGGPYEQYF. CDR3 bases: TGCGCCAGCAGCCCCTCAGGGGGCCCCTACGAGCAGTACTTC.

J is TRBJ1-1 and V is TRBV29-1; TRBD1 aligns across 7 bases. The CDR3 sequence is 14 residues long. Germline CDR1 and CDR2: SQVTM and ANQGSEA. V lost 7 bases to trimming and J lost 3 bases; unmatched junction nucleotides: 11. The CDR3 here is CSGGGGRADTEAFF. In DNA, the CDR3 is TGCAGCGGAGGAGGGGGCAGGGCGGACACTGAAGCTTTCTTT.

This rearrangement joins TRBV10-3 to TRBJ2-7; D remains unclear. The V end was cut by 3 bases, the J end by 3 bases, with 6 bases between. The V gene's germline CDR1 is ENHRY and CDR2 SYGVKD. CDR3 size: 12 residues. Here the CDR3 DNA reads TGTGCCATCAGTGACATAATCTACGAGCAGTACTTC. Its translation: CAISDIIYEQYF.

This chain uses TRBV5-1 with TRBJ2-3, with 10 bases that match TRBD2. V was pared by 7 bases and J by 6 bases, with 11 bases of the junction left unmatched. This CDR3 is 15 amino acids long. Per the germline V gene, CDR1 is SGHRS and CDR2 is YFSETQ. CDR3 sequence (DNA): TGCGCCAGCGCTCTGGGAGCGGGAGGGCCGGATACGCAGTATTTT. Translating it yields CASALGAGGPDTQYF.

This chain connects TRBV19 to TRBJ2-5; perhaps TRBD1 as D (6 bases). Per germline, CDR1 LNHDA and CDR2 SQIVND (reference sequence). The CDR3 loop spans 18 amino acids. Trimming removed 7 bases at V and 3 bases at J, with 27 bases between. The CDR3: CASMSQGMGRGHKETQYF. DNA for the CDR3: TGTGCCAGTATGAGTCAGGGTATGGGACGGGGACATAAAGAGACCCAGTACTTC.

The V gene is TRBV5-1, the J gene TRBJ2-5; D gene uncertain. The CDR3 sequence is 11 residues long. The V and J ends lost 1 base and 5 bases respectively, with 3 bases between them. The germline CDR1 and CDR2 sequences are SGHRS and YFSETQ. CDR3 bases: TGCGCCAGCAGCTTGACTGAGACCCAGTACTTC. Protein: CASSLTETQYF.

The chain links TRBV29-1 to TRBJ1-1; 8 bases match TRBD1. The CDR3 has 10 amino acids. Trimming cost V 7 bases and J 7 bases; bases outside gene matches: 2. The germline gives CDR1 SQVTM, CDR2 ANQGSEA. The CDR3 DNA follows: TGCAGCGCCGGGACAGGTGAAGCTTTCTTT. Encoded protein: CSAGTGEAFF.

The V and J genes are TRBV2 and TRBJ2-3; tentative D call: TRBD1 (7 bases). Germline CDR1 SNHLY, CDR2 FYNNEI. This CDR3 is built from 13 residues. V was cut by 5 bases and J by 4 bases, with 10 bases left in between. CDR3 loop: CASSQGGSDTQYF. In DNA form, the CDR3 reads TGTGCCAGCAGTCAGGGGGGATCAGATACGCAGTATTTT.

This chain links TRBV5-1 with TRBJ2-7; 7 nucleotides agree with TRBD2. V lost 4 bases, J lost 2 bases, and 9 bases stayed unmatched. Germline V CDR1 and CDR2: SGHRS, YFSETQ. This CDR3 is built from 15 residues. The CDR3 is CASSPAGVETYEQYF. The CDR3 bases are TGCGCCAGCAGCCCGGCGGGAGTAGAGACCTACGAGCAGTACTTC. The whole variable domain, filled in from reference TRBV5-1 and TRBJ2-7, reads KAGVTQTPRYLIKTRGQQVTLSCSPISGHRSVSWYQQTPGQGLQFLFEYFSETQRNKGNFPGRFSGRQFSNSRSEMNVSTLELGDSALYLCASSPAGVETYEQYFGPGTRLTVT.

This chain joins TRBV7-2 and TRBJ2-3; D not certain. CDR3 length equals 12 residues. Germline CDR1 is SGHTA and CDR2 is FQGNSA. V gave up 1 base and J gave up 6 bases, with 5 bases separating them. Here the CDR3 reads CASSLDRDTQYF. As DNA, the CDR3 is TGTGCCAGCAGCTTAGATAGGGATACGCAGTATTTT.

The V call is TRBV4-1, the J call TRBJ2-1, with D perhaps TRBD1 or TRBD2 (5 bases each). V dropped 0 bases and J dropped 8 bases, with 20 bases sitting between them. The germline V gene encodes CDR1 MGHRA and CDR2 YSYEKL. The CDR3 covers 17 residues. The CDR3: CASSQEELVGAFDEQFF. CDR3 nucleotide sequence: TGCGCCAGCAGCCAAGAAGAACTAGTAGGGGCATTCGATGAGCAGTTCTTC.

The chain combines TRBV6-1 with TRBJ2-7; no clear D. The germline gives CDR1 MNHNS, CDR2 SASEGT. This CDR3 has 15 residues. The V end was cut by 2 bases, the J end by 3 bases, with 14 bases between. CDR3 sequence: CASSEYPPGIYEQYF. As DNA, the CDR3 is TGTGCCAGCAGTGAATACCCGCCGGGCATCTACGAGCAGTACTTC.

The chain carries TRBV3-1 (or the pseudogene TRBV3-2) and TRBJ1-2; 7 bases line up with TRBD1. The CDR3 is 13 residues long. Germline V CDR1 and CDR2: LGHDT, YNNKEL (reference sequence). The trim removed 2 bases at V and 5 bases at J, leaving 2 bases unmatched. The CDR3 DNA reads TGTGCCAGCAGCCAACAGGGGGAATATGGCTACACCTTC. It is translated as CASSQQGEYGYTF.

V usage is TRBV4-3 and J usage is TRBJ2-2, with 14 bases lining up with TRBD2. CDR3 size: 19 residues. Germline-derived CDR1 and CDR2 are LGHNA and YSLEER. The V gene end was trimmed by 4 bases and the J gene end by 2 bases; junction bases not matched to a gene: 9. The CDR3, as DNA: TGCGCCAGCAGCCGCCCTCCGGGACTAGCGGGGGCCAACACCGGGGAGCTGTTTTTT. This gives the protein CASSRPPGLAGANTGELFF.

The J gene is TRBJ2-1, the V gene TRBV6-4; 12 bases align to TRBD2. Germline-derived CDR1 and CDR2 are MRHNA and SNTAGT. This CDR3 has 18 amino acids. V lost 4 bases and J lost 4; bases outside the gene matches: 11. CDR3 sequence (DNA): TGTGCCAGCAGTGGAGGGACTAGCGGGCTCGCACCATACAATGAGCAGTTCTTC. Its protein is CASSGGTSGLAPYNEQFF.

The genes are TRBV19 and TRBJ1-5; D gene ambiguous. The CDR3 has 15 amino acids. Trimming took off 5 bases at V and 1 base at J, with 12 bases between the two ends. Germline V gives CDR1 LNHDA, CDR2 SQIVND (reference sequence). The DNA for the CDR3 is TGTGCCAGTAGTGTACAACTGGTGAGCAATCAGCCCCAGCATTTT. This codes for CASSVQLVSNQPQHF.

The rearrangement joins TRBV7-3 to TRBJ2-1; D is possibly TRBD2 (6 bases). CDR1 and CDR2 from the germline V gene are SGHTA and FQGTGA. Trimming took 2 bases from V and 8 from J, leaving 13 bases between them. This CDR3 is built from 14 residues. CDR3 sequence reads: CASSLGGVGDEQFF. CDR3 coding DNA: TGTGCCAGCAGCTTAGGAGGGGTGGGCGATGAGCAGTTCTTC.

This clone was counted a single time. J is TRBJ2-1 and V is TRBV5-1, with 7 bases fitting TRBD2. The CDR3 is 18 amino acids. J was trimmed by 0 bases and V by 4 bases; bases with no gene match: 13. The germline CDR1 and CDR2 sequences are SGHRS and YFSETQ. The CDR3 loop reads CASSHPAGFSSSYNEQFF. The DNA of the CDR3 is TGCGCCAGCAGCCACCCAGCGGGGTTTTCGAGCTCCTACAATGAGCAGTTCTTC.

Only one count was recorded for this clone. CDR3 bases: TGCGCCAGCAGCTTCTTATTCGGACAGGGACCCTACAATGAGCAGTTCTTC. Translation gives CASSFLFGQGPYNEQFF. The rearrangement links TRBV5-1 to TRBJ2-1; TRBD1 aligns across 8 bases. Germline V CDR1 and CDR2: SGHRS, YFSETQ. CDR3 length: 17 residues. Trimming cost V 2 bases and J 2 bases; bases outside gene matches: 9.

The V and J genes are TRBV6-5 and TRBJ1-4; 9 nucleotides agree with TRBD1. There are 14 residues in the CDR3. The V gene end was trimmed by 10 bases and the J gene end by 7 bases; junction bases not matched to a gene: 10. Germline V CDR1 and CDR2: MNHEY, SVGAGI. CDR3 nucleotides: TGTGCCACCTTAGTGGGACAGGGACTTGAAAAACTGTTTTTT. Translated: CATLVGQGLEKLFF.

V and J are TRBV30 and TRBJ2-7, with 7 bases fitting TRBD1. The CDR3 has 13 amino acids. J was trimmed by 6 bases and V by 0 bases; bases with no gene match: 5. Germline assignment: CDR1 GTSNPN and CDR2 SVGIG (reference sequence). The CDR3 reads CAWSVQGDAEQYF. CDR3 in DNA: TGTGCCTGGAGTGTCCAGGGGGATGCCGAGCAGTACTTC.

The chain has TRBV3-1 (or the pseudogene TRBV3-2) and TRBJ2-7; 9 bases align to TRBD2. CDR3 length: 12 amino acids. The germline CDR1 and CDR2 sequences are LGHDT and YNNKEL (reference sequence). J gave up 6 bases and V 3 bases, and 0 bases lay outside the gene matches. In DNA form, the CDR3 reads TGTGCCAGCAGCCAGACTAGCGGCGAGCAGTACTTC. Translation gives CASSQTSGEQYF.

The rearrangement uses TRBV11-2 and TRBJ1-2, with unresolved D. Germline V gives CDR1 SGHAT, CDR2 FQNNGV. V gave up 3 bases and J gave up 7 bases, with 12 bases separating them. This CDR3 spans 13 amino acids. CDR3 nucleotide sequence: TGTGCCAGCAGCTTCTGGGTAGGCAGTGGCTACACCTTC. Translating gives CASSFWVGSGYTF.

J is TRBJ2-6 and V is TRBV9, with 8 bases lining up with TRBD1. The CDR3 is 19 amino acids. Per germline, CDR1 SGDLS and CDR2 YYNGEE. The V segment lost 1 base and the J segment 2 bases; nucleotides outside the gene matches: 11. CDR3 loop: CASSVSGQGAVTGANVLTF. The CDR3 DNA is TGTGCCAGCAGCGTATCTGGCCAGGGGGCGGTTACTGGGGCCAACGTCCTGACTTTC. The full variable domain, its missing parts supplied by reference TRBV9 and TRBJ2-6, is DSGVTQTPKHLITATGQRVTLRCSPRSGDLSVYWYQQSLDQGLQFLIQYYNGEERAKGNILERFSAQQFPDLHSELNLSSLELGDSALYFCASSVSGQGAVTGANVLTFGAGSRLTVL.

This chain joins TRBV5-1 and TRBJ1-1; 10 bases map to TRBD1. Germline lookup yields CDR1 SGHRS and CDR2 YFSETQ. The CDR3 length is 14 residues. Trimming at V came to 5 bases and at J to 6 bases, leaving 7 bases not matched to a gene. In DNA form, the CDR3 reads TGCGCCAGCAGAGACAGGGGGCTGACGCCTGAAGCTTTCTTT. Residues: CASRDRGLTPEAFF.

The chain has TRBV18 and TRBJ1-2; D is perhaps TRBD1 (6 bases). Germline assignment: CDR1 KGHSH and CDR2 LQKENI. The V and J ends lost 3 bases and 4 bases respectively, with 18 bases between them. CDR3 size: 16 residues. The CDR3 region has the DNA TGTGCCAGCTCACCGTCTCGGGGGGCCGAGAGCTATGGCTACACCTTC. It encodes CASSPSRGAESYGYTF.

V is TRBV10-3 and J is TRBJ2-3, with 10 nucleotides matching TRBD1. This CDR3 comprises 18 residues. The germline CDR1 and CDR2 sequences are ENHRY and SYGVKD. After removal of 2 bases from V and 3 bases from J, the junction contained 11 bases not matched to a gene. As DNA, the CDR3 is TGTGCCATCAGTGAGACTATCGGGACAGGGGTATTTACAGATACGCAGTATTTT. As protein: CAISETIGTGVFTDTQYF.

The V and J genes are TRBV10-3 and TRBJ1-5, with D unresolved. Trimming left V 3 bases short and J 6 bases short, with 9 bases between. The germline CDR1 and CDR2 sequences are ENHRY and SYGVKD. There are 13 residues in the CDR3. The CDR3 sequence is CAISDSQLQPQHF. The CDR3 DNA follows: TGTGCCATCAGTGATTCCCAACTTCAGCCCCAGCATTTT.